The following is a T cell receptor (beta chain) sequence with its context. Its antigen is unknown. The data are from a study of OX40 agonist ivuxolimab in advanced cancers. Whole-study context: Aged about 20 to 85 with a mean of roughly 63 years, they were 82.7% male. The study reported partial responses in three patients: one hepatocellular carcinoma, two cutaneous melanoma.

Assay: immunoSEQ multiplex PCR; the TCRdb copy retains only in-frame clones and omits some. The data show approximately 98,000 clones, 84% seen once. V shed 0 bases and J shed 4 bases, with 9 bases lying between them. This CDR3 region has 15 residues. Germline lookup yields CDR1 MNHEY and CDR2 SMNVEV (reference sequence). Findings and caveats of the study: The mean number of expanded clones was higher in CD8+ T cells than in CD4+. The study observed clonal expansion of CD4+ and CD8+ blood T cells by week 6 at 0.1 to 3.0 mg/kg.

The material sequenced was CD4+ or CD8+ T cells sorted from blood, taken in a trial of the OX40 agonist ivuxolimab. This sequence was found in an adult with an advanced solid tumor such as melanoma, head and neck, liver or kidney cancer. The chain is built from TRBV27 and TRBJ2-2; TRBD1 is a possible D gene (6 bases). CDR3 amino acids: CASSLSGRGTGELFF. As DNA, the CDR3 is TGTGCCAGCAGTTTATCCGGCAGGGGCACCGGGGAGCTGTTTTTT.